Below, 2 T cell receptor beta chains from the same sample are listed, as sequenced in a study of T-cell reconstitution after alpha-beta-depleted transplantation in children. A library of TCRbeta sequences, prepared with unique molecular identifiers, was generated. One entry per CDR3 protein, called by TCRdb with MiXCR from the PCR reads. The repertoire includes some 500,000 distinct CDR3 sequences, approximately 16% of them detected once, and roughly 3.3% sits in the top ten. Material: PBMCs from the stem cell graft donor, obtained from the stem cell graft. Receptors were obtained from a human donor who donated a stem cell graft to a child with acute lymphoblastic leukemia.

This clonotype appeared a few times. This chain links TRBV12-3 or TRBV12-4 with TRBJ2-1; D call uncertain. This CDR3 has 13 amino acids. Trimming removed 7 bases at V and 9 bases at J, with 16 bases between. CDR3 loop: CASILSFGSEQFF. CDR3 DNA sequence: TGTGCCAGCATCCTCTCGTTCGGTTCTGAGCAGTTCTTC.

This rearrangement joins TRBV5-6 to TRBJ1-1, with TRBD1 as a possible D gene (5 bases). The germline V gene has CDR1 SGHDT and CDR2 YYEEEE. This CDR3 has 14 amino acids. The V end was cut by 7 bases, the J end by 0 bases, with 13 bases between. Here the CDR3 DNA reads TGTGCCAGCCGTTGGGGGACTATGAACACTGAAGCTTTCTTT. Amino acid sequence: CASRWGTMNTEAFF. The full variable domain, completed using reference TRBV5-6 and TRBJ1-1, is DAGVTQSPTHLIKTRGQQVTLRCSPKSGHDTVSWYQQALGQGPQFIFQYYEEEERQRGNFPDRFSGHQFPNYSSELNVNALLLGDSALYLCASRWGTMNTEAFFGQGTRLTVV.